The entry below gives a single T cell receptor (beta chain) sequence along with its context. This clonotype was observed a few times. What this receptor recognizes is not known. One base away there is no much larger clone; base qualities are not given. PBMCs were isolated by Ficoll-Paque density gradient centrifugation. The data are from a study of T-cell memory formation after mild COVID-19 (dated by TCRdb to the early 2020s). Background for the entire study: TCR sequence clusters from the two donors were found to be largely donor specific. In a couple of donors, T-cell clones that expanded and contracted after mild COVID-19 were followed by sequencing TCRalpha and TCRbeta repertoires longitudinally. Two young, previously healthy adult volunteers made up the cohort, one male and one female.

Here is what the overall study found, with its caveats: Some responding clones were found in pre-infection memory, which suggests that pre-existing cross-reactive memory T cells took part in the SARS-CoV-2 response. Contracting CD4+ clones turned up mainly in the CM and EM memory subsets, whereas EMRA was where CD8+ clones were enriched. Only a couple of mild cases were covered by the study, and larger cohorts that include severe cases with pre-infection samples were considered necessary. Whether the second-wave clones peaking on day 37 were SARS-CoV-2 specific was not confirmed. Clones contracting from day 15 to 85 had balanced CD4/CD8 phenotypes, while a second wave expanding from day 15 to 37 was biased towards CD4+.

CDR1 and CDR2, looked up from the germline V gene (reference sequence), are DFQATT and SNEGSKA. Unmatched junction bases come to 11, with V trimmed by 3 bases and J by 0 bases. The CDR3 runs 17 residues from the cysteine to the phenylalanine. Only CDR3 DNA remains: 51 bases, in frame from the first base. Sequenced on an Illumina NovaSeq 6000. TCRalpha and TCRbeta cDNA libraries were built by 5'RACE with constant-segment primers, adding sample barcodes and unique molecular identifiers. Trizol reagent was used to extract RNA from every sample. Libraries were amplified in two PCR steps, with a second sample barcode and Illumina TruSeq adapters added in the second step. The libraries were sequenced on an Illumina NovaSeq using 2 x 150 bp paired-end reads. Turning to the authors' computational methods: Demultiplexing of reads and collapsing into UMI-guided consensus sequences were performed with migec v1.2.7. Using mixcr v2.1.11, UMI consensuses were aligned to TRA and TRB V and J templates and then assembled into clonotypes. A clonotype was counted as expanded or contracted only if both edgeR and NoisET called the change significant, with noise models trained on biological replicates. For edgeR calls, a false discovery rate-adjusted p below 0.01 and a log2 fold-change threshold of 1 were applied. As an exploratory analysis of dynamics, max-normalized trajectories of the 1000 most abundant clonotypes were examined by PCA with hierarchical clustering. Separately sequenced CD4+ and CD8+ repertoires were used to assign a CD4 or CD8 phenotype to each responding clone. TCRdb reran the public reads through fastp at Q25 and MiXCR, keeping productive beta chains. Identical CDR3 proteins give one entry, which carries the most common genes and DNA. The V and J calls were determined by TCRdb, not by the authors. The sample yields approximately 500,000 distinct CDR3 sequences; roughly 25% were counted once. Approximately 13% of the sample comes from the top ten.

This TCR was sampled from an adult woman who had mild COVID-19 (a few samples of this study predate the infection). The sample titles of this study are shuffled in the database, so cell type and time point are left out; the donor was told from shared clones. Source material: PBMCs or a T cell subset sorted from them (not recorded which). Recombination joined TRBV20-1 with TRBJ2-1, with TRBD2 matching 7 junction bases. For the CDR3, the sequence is CSARASGAMNSYNEQFF. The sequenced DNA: TGCAGTGCTAGGGCCAGCGGGGCAATGAACTCCTACAATGAGCAGTTCTTC.